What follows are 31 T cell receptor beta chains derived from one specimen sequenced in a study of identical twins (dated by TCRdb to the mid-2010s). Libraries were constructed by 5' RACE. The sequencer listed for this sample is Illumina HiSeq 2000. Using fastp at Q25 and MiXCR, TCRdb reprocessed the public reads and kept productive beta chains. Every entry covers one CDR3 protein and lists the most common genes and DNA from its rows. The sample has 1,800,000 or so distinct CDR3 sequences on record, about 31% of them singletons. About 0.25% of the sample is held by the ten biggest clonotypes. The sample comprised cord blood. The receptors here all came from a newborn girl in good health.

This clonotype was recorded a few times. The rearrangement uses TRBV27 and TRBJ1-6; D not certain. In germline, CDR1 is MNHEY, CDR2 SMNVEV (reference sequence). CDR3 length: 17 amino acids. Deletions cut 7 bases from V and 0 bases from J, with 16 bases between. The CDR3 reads CASNSLSESSYNSPLHF. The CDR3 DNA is TGTGCCAGCAACAGTCTCAGCGAAAGCTCCTATAATTCACCCCTCCACTTT.

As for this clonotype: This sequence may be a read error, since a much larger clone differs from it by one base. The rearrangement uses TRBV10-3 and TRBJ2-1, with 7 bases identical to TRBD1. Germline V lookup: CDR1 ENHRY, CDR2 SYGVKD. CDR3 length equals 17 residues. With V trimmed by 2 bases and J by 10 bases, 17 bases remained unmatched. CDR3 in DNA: TGTGCCATCAGTGAGGACTACCTCCGGGACAGAAACTACGAGCAGTTCTTC. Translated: CAISEDYLRDRNYEQFF.

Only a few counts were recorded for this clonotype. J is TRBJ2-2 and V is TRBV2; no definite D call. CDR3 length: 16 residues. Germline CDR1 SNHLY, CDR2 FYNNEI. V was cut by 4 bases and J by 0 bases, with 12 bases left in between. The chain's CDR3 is CASSGSRPSNTGELFF. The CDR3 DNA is TGTGCCAGCAGTGGGTCACGACCTTCGAACACCGGGGAGCTGTTTTTT.

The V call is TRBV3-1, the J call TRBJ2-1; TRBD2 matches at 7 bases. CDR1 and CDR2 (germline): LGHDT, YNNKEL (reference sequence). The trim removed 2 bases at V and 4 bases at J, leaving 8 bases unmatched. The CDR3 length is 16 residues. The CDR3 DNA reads TGTGCCAGCAGCCAATATGAGACTAGCCCATACAATGAGCAGTTCTTC. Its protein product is CASSQYETSPYNEQFF.

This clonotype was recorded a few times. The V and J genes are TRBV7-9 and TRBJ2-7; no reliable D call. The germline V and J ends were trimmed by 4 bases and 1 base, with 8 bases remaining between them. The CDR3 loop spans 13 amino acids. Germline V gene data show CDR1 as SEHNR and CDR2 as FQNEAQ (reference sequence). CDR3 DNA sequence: TGTGCCAGCAGCTGGTACGGATCCTACGAGCAGTACTTC. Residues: CASSWYGSYEQYF.

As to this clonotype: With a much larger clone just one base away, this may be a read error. The CDR3, as DNA: TGCAGTGTAACGGACAGGGGGCGAGAGACCCAGTACTTC. Encoded protein: CSVTDRGRETQYF. The V gene is TRBV20-1, the J gene TRBJ2-5, with 11 nucleotides matching TRBD1. The length of the CDR3 is 13 residues. Germline trimming cut 7 bases from V and 4 bases from J; bases unmatched to any gene: 5. CDR1 DFQATT and CDR2 SNEGSKA come from the germline V gene (reference sequence).

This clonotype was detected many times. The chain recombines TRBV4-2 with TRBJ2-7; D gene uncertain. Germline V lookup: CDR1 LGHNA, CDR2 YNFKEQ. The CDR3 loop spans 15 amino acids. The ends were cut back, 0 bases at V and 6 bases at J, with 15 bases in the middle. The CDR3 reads CASSQEFWDGAEQYF. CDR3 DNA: TGTGCCAGCAGCCAAGAATTTTGGGATGGCGCCGAGCAGTACTTC.

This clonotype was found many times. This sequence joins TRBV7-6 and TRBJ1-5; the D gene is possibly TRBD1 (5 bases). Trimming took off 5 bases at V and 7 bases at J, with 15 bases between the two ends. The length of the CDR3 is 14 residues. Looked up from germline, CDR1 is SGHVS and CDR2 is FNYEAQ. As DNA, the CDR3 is TGTGCCAGCAGCCCTGGGCAGGGTATACAGCCCCAGCATTTT. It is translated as CASSPGQGIQPQHF.

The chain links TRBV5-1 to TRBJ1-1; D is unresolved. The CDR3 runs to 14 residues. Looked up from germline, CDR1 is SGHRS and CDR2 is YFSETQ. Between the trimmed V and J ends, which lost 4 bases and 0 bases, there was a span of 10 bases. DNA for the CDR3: TGCGCCAGCAGCGCCGGGTTTATGAACACTGAAGCTTTCTTT. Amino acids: CASSAGFMNTEAFF.

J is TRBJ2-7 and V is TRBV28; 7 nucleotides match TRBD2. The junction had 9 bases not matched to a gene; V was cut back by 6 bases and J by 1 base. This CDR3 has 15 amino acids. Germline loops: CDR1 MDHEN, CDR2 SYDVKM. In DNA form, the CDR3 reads TGTGCCAGCAGCCCCCTCGTACTAGCGTCCTACGAGCAGTACTTC. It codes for CASSPLVLASYEQYF. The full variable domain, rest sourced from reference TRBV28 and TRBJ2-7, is DVKVTQSSRYLVKRTGEKVFLECVQDMDHENMFWYRQDPGLGLRLIYFSYDVKMKEKGDIPEGYSVSREKKERFSLILESASTNQTSMYLCASSPLVLASYEQYFGPGTRLTVT.

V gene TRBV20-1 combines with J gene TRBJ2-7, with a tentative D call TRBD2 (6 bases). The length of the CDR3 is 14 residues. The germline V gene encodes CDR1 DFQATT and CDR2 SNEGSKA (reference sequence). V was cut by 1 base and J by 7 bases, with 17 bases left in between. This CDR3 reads CSARVWEADNEQYF. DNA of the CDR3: TGCAGTGCTAGAGTTTGGGAGGCAGACAATGAGCAGTACTTC.

CDR3 nucleotide sequence: TGTGCCAGCCGAATGACGAGCGGGAGGGTCTACAATGAGCAGTACTTC. It encodes CASRMTSGRVYNEQYF. V is TRBV6-5 and J is TRBJ2-1; the match to TRBD2 covers 10 bases. The assigned J gene may be wrong: the sequence end matches TRBJ2-7 better. Germline CDR1 is MNHEY and CDR2 is SVGAGI. CDR3 length: 16 residues.

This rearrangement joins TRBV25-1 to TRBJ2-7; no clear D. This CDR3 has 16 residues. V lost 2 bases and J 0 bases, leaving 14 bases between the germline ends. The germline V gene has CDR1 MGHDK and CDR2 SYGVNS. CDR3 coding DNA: TGTGCCAGCAGTGAAGGCTCGGCAGGTAGCTCCTACGAGCAGTACTTC. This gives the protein CASSEGSAGSSYEQYF.

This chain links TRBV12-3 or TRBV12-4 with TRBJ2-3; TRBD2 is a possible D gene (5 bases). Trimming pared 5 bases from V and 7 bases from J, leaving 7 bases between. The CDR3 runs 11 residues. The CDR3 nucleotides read TGTGCCAGCAGTGCTAGCAATACGCAGTATTTT. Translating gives CASSASNTQYF.

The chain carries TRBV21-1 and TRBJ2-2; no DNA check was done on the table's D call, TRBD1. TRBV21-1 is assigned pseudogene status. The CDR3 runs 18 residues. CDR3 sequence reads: CASSKGARGDKDTGELFF. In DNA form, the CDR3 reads TGTGCCAGCAGCAAAGGAGCCAGAGGGGACAAGGATACCGGGGAGCTGTTTTTT.

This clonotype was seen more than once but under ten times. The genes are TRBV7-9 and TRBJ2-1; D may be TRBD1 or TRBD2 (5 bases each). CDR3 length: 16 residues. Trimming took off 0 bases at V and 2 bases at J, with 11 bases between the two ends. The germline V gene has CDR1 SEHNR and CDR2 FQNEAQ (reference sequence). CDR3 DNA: TGTGCCAGCAGCTTAGCGGGACCGCAACCCTACAATGAGCAGTTCTTC. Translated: CASSLAGPQPYNEQFF.

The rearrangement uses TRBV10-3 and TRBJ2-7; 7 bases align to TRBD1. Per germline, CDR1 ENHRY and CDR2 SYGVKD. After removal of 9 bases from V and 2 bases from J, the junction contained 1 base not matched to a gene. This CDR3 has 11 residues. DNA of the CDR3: TGTGCCATAGGACAGGCCTACGAGCAGTACTTC. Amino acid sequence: CAIGQAYEQYF.

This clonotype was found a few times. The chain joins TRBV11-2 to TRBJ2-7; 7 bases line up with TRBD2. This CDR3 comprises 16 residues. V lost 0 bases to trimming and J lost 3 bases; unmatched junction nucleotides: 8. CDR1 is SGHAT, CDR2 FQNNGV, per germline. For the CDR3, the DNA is TGTGCCAGCAGCTTAGATAACCGCGGGGGATTCTACGAGCAGTACTTC. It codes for CASSLDNRGGFYEQYF.

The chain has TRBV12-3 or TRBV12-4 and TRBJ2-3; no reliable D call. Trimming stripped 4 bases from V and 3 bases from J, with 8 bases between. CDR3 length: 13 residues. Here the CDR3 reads CASSYGWTDTQYF. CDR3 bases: TGTGCCAGCAGTTACGGGTGGACAGATACGCAGTATTTT.

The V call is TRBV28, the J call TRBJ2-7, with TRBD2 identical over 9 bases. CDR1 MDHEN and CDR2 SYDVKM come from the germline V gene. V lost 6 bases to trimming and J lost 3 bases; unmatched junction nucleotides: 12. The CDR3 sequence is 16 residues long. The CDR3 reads CASSVPGREGHYEQYF. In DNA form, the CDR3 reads TGTGCCAGCAGCGTCCCAGGGCGGGAGGGACACTACGAGCAGTACTTC.

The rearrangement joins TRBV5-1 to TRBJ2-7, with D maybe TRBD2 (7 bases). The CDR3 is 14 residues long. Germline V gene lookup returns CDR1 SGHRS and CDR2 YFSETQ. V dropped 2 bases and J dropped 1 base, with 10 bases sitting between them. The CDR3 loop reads CASSFRGASYEQYF. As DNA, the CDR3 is TGCGCCAGCAGCTTCCGGGGGGCATCCTACGAGCAGTACTTC.

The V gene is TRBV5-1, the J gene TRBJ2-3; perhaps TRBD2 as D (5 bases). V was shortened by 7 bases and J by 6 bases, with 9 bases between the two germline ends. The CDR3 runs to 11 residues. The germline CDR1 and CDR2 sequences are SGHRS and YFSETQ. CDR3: CASQEVDTQYF. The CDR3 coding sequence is TGCGCCAGCCAGGAGGTGGATACGCAGTATTTT.

For the CDR3, the DNA is TGCAGCGGGGGGGGGACACAACTCACTGAAGCTTTCTTT. This gives the protein CSGGGTQLTEAFF. The V call is TRBV29-1, the J call TRBJ1-1, with D perhaps TRBD1 (6 bases). The CDR3 has 13 amino acids. Deletions cut 7 bases from V and 4 bases from J, with 16 bases between. In germline, CDR1 is SQVTM, CDR2 ANQGSEA.

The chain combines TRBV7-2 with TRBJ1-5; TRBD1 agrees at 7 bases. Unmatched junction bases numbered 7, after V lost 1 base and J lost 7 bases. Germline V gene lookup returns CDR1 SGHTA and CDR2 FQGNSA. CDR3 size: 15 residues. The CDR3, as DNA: TGTGCCAGCAGCTTAGGGCCAGGGGGGAGACAGCCCCAGCATTTT. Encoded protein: CASSLGPGGRQPQHF. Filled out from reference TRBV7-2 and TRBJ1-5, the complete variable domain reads GAGVSQSPSNKVTEKGKDVELRCDPISGHTALYWYRQSLGQGLEFLIYFQGNSAPDKSGLPSDRFSAERTGGSVSTLTIQRTQQEDSAVYLCASSLGPGGRQPQHFGDGTRLSIL.

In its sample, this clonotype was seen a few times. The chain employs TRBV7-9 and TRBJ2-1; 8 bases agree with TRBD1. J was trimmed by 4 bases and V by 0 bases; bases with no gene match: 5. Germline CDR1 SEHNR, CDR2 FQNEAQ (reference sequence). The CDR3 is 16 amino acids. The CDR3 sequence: CASSLAGQDLYNEQFF. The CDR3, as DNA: TGTGCCAGCAGCTTAGCGGGACAGGACCTATACAATGAGCAGTTCTTC.

The CDR3 region has the DNA TGCAGTGCTAGAGCAGACAGGGGGAGCACAGATACGCAGTATTTT. It yields the protein CSARADRGSTDTQYF. The chain joins TRBV20-1 to TRBJ2-3, with 9 bases matching TRBD1. V shed 1 base and J 0 bases; nucleotides not matched to a gene: 2. This CDR3 region has 15 residues. Germline CDR1 is DFQATT and CDR2 is SNEGSKA (reference sequence).

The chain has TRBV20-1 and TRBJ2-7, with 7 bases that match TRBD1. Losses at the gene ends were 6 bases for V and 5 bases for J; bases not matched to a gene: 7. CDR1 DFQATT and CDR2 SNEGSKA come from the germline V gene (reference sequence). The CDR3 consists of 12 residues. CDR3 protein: CSAPTTGNEQYF. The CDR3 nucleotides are TGCAGTGCGCCAACGACAGGGAACGAGCAGTACTTC.

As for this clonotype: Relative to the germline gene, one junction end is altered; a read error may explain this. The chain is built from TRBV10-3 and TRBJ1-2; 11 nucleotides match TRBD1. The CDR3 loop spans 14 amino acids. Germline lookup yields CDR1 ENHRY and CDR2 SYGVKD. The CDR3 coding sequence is TGTGCCGTCAGTGCCGGACAGGGGGCCTATGGCTACACCTTC. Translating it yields CAVSAGQGAYGYTF.

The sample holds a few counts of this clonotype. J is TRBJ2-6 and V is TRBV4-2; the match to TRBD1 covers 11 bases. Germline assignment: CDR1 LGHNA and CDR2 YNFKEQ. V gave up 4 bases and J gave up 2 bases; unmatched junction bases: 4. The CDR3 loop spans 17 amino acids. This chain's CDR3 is CASSLGQGATGANVLTF. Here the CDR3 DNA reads TGTGCCAGCAGCCTAGGACAGGGGGCTACTGGGGCCAACGTCCTGACTTTC.

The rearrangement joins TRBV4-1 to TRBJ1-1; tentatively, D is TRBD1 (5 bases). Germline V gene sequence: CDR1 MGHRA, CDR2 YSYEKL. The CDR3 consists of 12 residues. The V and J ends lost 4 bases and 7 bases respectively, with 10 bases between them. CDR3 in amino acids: CASSPGHYEAFF. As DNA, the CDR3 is TGCGCCAGCAGCCCAGGACACTATGAAGCTTTCTTT.

The CDR3: CASSLSGRAGETQYF. The CDR3, as DNA: TGTGCCAGCAGTTTAAGCGGGAGGGCCGGAGAGACCCAGTACTTC. This rearrangement joins TRBV28 to TRBJ2-5, with 10 nucleotides matching TRBD2. Trimming at V came to 2 bases and at J to 4 bases, leaving 4 bases not matched to a gene. The CDR3 is 15 amino acids. The germline V gene has CDR1 MDHEN and CDR2 SYDVKM.